This T cell receptor (beta chain) was documented in a study of shared clonotypes between healthy human individuals. With 2 bases removed from V and 3 bases from J, the gap between germline ends came to 10 bases. Germline CDR1 reads GTSNPN; CDR2 reads SVGIG (reference sequence). The CDR3 covers 13 residues. HIV-negative, healthy adults without recent acute infections or vaccinations were the donors. Each subset's genomic DNA was shared equally among a number of immunoSEQ plates. Measured with immunoSEQ multiplex PCR; TCRdb has only the in-frame clones, and not every one. This table holds 2 million or so clones, roughly 94% found once.

The TCR was taken from a man younger than 30 in good health. The chain uses TRBV30 and TRBJ1-2; D gene ambiguous. The specimen was naive CD4+ T cells sorted from blood. Described subset: CD45RA+ positively selected. CDR3 bases: TGTGCCTGGAGTCGGCACGAAGACTATGGCTACACCTTC. Amino acids: CAWSRHEDYGYTF. Full variable domain (rest looked up from reference TRBV30 and TRBJ1-2): SQTIHQWPATLVQPVGSPLSLECTVEGTSNPNLYWYRQAAGRGLQLLFYSVGIGQISSEVPQNLSASRPQDRQFILSSKKLLLSDSGFYLCAWSRHEDYGYTFGSGTRLTVV.